The 29 T cell receptor beta chains listed next were all sequenced from one sample in a study of low-dose radiotherapy and immunotherapy resistance in tumors. Regarding time point: before trial treatment. Gene-specific TRAV and TRBV primers were used for first-strand cDNA, covering alpha and beta chains. With a constant-region primer and a V-primer adapter, TCRs were subjected to 20 to 25 PCR cycles of amplification. TCRdb reprocessed the reads with MiXCR, giving one entry per CDR3 protein. Of under 90,000 distinct CDR3 sequences listed, around 17% are singletons. Source: PBMCs, taken before treatment. These receptors all stem from a male donor with prostate cancer.

This clonotype was seen repeatedly, ten times or more. J is TRBJ2-7 and V is TRBV6-6; D perhaps matches TRBD2 (5 bases). Germline-derived CDR1 and CDR2 are MNHNY and SVGAGI (reference sequence). V lost 0 bases to trimming and J lost 3 bases, with 18 bases between them. This CDR3 has 17 amino acids. The CDR3 spells CASSYSVPELARYEQYF. In DNA form, the CDR3 reads TGTGCCAGCAGTTACTCGGTTCCGGAGCTAGCCCGCTACGAGCAGTACTTC.

This clonotype was observed a handful of times. The rearrangement joins TRBV19 to TRBJ2-1, with 8 bases aligning to TRBD2. J lost 6 bases, V lost 7 bases, and 2 bases had no gene match. CDR1 is LNHDA and CDR2 is SQIVND in the germline V gene (reference sequence). CDR3 length: 12 residues. CDR3 in DNA: TGTGCCAGTATGAGCGGGGGCAATGAGCAGTTCTTC. Translated: CASMSGGNEQFF.

This clonotype was observed at least ten times. The chain recombines TRBV4-1 with TRBJ2-1; D could derive from TRBD1 or TRBD2 (5 bases each). The germline gives CDR1 MGHRA, CDR2 YSYEKL. Trimming took off 1 base at V and 12 bases at J, with 10 bases between the two ends. CDR3 length equals 12 residues. CDR3 loop: CASSQVGVVQFF. For the CDR3, the DNA is TGCGCCAGCAGCCAAGTGGGGGTGGTGCAGTTCTTC.

This clonotype was seen many times. The chain joins TRBV7-8 to TRBJ2-3; perhaps TRBD2 as D (6 bases). The length of the CDR3 is 15 residues. Trimming left V 3 bases short and J 7 bases short, with 17 bases between. The germline V gene has CDR1 SGHVS and CDR2 FQNEAQ. The chain's CDR3 is CASSFILAAPHTQYF. CDR3 coding DNA: TGTGCCAGCAGCTTTATATTAGCGGCACCACATACGCAGTATTTT.

As regards this clonotype: This may stem from a read error, because a much larger clone lies one nucleotide away. The chain joins TRBV7-2 to TRBJ2-5; unclear D gene. Germline values: CDR1 SGHTA, CDR2 FQGNSA. This CDR3 has 12 residues. The V end was cut by 5 bases, the J end by 11 bases, with 15 bases between. The CDR3 bases are TGTGCCAGCAGCAAGGGAAGCCATGAGCAGTACTTC. This gives the protein CASSKGSHEQYF.

The CDR3 spells CASSYYGGNEKLFF. CDR3 nucleotides: TGTGCCAGCAGTTACTATGGTGGGAATGAAAAACTGTTTTTT. The chain joins TRBV6-2 or TRBV6-3 to TRBJ1-4; D unclear. CDR3 size: 14 residues. The germline V and J ends were trimmed by 1 base and 5 bases, with 8 bases remaining between them. The germline V gene encodes CDR1 MNHEY and CDR2 SVGEGT.

This clonotype was recorded many times. This chain links TRBV7-2 with TRBJ2-2; 10 positions match TRBD2. There are 16 residues in the CDR3. The J segment lost 5 bases and the V segment lost 7 bases, leaving 10 bases of the junction unmatched. The V gene's germline CDR1 is SGHTA and CDR2 FQGNSA. CDR3 nucleotides: TGTGCCAGCACCAGAACTAGCGGGGTCGGAACCGGGGAGCTGTTTTTT. Encoded protein: CASTRTSGVGTGELFF.

This chain connects TRBV6-5 to TRBJ2-4, with D perhaps matching TRBD1 (6 bases). Germline V CDR1 and CDR2: MNHEY, SVGAGI. CDR3 length: 15 amino acids. Trimming stripped 2 bases from V and 5 bases from J, with 13 bases between. The CDR3 region is CASSYATGNQNIQYF. The DNA of the CDR3 is TGTGCCAGCAGTTACGCCACAGGGAACCAAAACATTCAGTACTTC.

In its sample, this clonotype was seen many times. The V and J genes are TRBV5-1 and TRBJ2-7; weak D call: TRBD1 (5 bases). Germline V gene sequence: CDR1 SGHRS, CDR2 YFSETQ. The length of the CDR3 is 14 residues. V was trimmed by 1 base and J by 7 bases, leaving 15 bases between them. The CDR3 loop reads CASSLPGPQEEQYF. In DNA form, the CDR3 reads TGCGCCAGCAGCTTGCCAGGGCCTCAGGAGGAGCAGTACTTC.

This clonotype was counted many times. The V gene is TRBV3-1, the J gene TRBJ2-7; no clear D gene. Trimming pared 4 bases from V and 4 bases from J, leaving 8 bases between. CDR1 is LGHDT, CDR2 YNNKEL, per germline (reference sequence). The CDR3 spans 12 residues. The CDR3 coding sequence is TGTGCCAGCAGCCGCAGCCGATACGAGCAGTACTTC. Residues: CASSRSRYEQYF.

In its sample, this clonotype was seen many times. V and J are TRBV6-1 and TRBJ1-1; possible D gene TRBD1, 5 bases. The CDR3 is 13 residues long. Looked up from germline, CDR1 is MNHNS and CDR2 is SASEGT. Deletions cut 1 base from V and 3 bases from J, with 6 bases between. Written as DNA, the CDR3 is TGTGCCAGCAGTGAAGTGGGGGACACTGAAGCTTTCTTT. The encoded protein is CASSEVGDTEAFF.

The sample holds many counts of this clonotype. V usage is TRBV7-2 and J usage is TRBJ1-1, with unresolved D. Trimming took off 0 bases at V and 0 bases at J, with 5 bases between the two ends. CDR1 is SGHTA, CDR2 FQGNSA, per germline. The CDR3 extends over 14 amino acids. In DNA, the CDR3 is TGTGCCAGCAGCTTAGCAGGGATGAACACTGAAGCTTTCTTT. It translates to CASSLAGMNTEAFF.

This clonotype was detected ten times or more. The chain joins TRBV28 to TRBJ1-5; D not resolved. CDR1 and CDR2 from the germline V gene are MDHEN and SYDVKM. Deletions cut 5 bases from V and 2 bases from J, with 10 bases between. The CDR3 covers 14 residues. The CDR3 reads CASSEGPRNQPQHF. The CDR3 bases are TGTGCCAGCAGTGAAGGGCCTCGCAATCAGCCCCAGCATTTT.

This clonotype was observed many times. The chain is built from TRBV4-2 and TRBJ2-2, with 10 bases aligning to TRBD2. The CDR3 is 18 amino acids. V gave up 0 bases and J gave up 5 bases; unmatched junction bases: 9. Germline loops: CDR1 LGHNA, CDR2 YNFKEQ. CDR3 protein: CASSQEITASGGTGELFF. The CDR3 coding sequence is TGTGCCAGCAGCCAAGAAATCACAGCTAGCGGGGGAACCGGGGAGCTGTTTTTT.

This clonotype was counted only a few times. CDR3 nucleotides: TGTGCCAGCAGTTCACCGACTAGTCATGGCACAGATACGCAGTATTTT. This gives the protein CASSSPTSHGTDTQYF. The chain employs TRBV28 and TRBJ2-3, with D tentatively TRBD2 (6 bases). This CDR3 comprises 16 residues. Germline V gene data show CDR1 as MDHEN and CDR2 as SYDVKM. With 4 bases removed from V and 1 base from J, the gap between germline ends came to 15 bases.

Worth noting for this clonotype: Because the CDR3's place on the DNA is in doubt, the DNA is left out and the CDR3 is given as listed by TCRdb. The chain employs TRBV5-5 and TRBJ2-1; the D segment call TRBD2 is taken from the table without a DNA check. The CDR3 extends over 21 residues, inclusive of both ends. Germline V lookup: CDR1 SGHKS, CDR2 YYEKEE (reference sequence). CDR3 residues: CASSFYICSAHGTSGGDEQFF.

In its sample, this clonotype was seen many times. The chain has TRBV5-8 and TRBJ2-3; a weak D match, TRBD2 (6 bases). In germline, CDR1 is SGHTS, CDR2 YDEGEE. The CDR3 runs to 12 residues. Trimming shortened V by 2 bases and J by 6 bases, and 7 bases separated the two germline ends. CDR3 sequence: CASSFAGDTQYF. Here the CDR3 DNA reads TGTGCCAGCAGCTTTGCGGGGGATACGCAGTATTTT.

This clonotype was counted ten times or more. The chain links TRBV5-1 to TRBJ2-3; D is tentatively TRBD1 or TRBD2 (6 bases each). The CDR3 length is 15 residues. The V gene lost 4 bases and the J gene lost 8 bases, with 20 bases spanning the gap. Germline CDR1 SGHRS, CDR2 YFSETQ. The CDR3 DNA reads as TGCGCCAGCAGCACTGACGGGGGCCCCAGGACTACGCAGTATTTT. This translates into CASSTDGGPRTTQYF.

This clonotype was counted at least ten times. Germline is not matched at one junction end, which may reflect a read error. The chain joins TRBV5-1 to TRBJ2-1; 8 bases are a match to TRBD2. This CDR3 contains 14 residues. Germline-derived CDR1 and CDR2 are SGHRS and YFSETQ. CDR3 protein: CASSFRGGYNEQFF. The CDR3 region has the DNA TGTGCCAGCAGCTTCCGGGGGGGCTACAATGAGCAGTTCTTC.

In this sample, this clonotype turned up a few times. The chain carries TRBV20-1 and TRBJ2-2; D possibly matches TRBD1 or TRBD2 (5 bases each). CDR3 length: 11 amino acids. Per the germline V gene, CDR1 is DFQATT and CDR2 is SNEGSKA (reference sequence). The V end was cut by 7 bases, the J end by 8 bases, with 11 bases between. The CDR3 loop is CSVEGQGELFF. The CDR3 nucleotides are TGCAGTGTCGAGGGGCAAGGGGAGCTGTTTTTT.

This clonotype was counted at least ten times. J is TRBJ2-1 and V is TRBV11-2, with TRBD2 matching over 8 bases. This CDR3 is built from 15 residues. The germline V gene has CDR1 SGHAT and CDR2 FQNNGV. The J segment lost 3 bases and the V segment lost 3 bases, leaving 4 bases of the junction unmatched. The CDR3 DNA is TGTGCCAGCAGCTTCCGGCGGGGGGTCTACAATGAGCAGTTCTTC. Its protein product is CASSFRRGVYNEQFF.

This clonotype was detected ten times or more. CDR3: CASSLLGGGGRAYEQYF. Here the CDR3 DNA reads TGTGCCAGCAGCCTCCTAGGGGGCGGGGGGAGGGCCTACGAGCAGTACTTC. The chain uses TRBV21-1 and TRBJ2-7; the DNA was not used to check the table's D call, TRBD1. TRBV21-1 is shown as a pseudogene. CDR3 length equals 17 residues.

This clonotype came up many times. The chain has TRBV11-2 and TRBJ2-5; D possibly uses TRBD1 or TRBD2 (6 bases each). Germline values: CDR1 SGHAT, CDR2 FQNNGV. The CDR3 consists of 15 residues. Trimming shortened V by 4 bases and J by 5 bases, and 17 bases separated the two germline ends. Here the CDR3 reads CASSSRGGIRETQYF. The DNA of the CDR3 is TGTGCCAGCAGCTCCCGAGGGGGGATCAGGGAGACCCAGTACTTC.

The V gene is TRBV9, the J gene TRBJ2-1; D not resolved. The V end lost 0 bases, the J end lost 10 bases, and 14 bases lay between the germline ends. CDR3 size: 14 residues. In germline, CDR1 is SGDLS, CDR2 YYNGEE. The CDR3 spells CASSVGVGPREQFF. The CDR3 bases are TGTGCCAGCAGCGTAGGGGTGGGCCCAAGGGAGCAGTTCTTC. The full variable domain, its missing parts supplied by reference TRBV9 and TRBJ2-1, is DSGVTQTPKHLITATGQRVTLRCSPRSGDLSVYWYQQSLDQGLQFLIQYYNGEERAKGNILERFSAQQFPDLHSELNLSSLELGDSALYFCASSVGVGPREQFFGPGTRLTVL.

Within the sample, this clonotype is medium-sized. V gene TRBV10-3 combines with J gene TRBJ2-5; no clear D. The CDR3 totals 14 residues. Trimming pared 2 bases from V and 5 bases from J, leaving 12 bases between. Germline V gene lookup returns CDR1 ENHRY and CDR2 SYGVKD. CDR3 region: CAISERENAETQYF. DNA for the CDR3: TGTGCCATCAGTGAGAGGGAAAATGCGGAGACCCAGTACTTC.

In this sample, this clonotype turned up many times. The chain has TRBV30 and TRBJ2-7, with 9 bases aligning to TRBD2. There are 13 residues in the CDR3. CDR1 is GTSNPN, CDR2 SVGIG, per germline (reference sequence). Trimming took 4 bases from V and 1 from J; bases not matched to a gene: 2. The CDR3 loop is CAWTSGDSYEQYF. DNA of the CDR3: TGTGCCTGGACTAGCGGGGATTCCTACGAGCAGTACTTC. The entire variable domain, with the rest obtained from reference TRBV30 and TRBJ2-7, is as follows: SQTIHQWPATLVQPVGSPLSLECTVEGTSNPNLYWYRQAAGRGLQLLFYSVGIGQISSEVPQNLSASRPQDRQFILSSKKLLLSDSGFYLCAWTSGDSYEQYFGPGTRLTVT.

This clonotype was seen repeatedly, ten times or more. The genes are TRBV10-3 and TRBJ1-3, with 7 bases matching TRBD1. This CDR3 is built from 15 residues. V was clipped by 6 bases and J by 4 bases; unmatched bases: 9. Germline V gene data show CDR1 as ENHRY and CDR2 as SYGVKD. The CDR3 region has the DNA TGTGCCATCAGGGACAGCACAGGGGTCGGAAACACCATATATTTT. The encoded protein is CAIRDSTGVGNTIYF.

This clonotype was recorded many times. This chain connects TRBV20-1 to TRBJ2-5; a possible D gene is TRBD2 (6 bases). V was shortened by 5 bases and J by 5 bases, with 12 bases between the two germline ends. CDR3 length: 12 amino acids. Germline loops: CDR1 DFQATT, CDR2 SNEGSKA (reference sequence). The CDR3 region is CSALQEGETQYF. The CDR3 region has the DNA TGCAGTGCTTTGCAGGAGGGGGAGACCCAGTACTTC.

This clonotype has a count of ten or more. This rearrangement joins TRBV6-2 or TRBV6-3 to TRBJ2-3; the D gene is possibly TRBD2 (6 bases). The CDR3 extends over 13 amino acids. The germline CDR1 and CDR2 sequences are MNHEY and SVGEGT. Trimming removed 5 bases from V and 4 bases from J, with 10 bases in between. The CDR3 DNA reads as TGTGCCAGCAGTGGAGGGTTTCCAGATACGCAGTATTTT. The encoded protein is CASSGGFPDTQYF.